Below, 2 T cell receptor beta chains from the same sample are listed, as sequenced in a study of PD-L1 blockade in urothelial cancer. Method: immunoSEQ multiplex PCR; TCRdb's copy keeps in-frame clones and lacks some. The sample has about 50,000 clones, roughly 80% seen once. The source material was PBMCs, sampled around atezolizumab (anti-PD-L1) treatment. The receptors here all came from a man between 70 and 80 years old with urothelial cancer.

The V gene is TRBV11-1, the J gene TRBJ1-5; 7 nucleotides align to TRBD1. Germline CDR1 is SGHAT and CDR2 is FQDESV (reference sequence). The CDR3 is 19 residues long. This CDR3 is CASLRRQGMATSWNQPQHF. The DNA for the CDR3 is TGTGCTTCACTACGGCGACAGGGCATGGCCACAAGTTGGAATCAGCCCCAGCATTTT.

This chain uses TRBV7-8 with TRBJ1-2, with a weak D call TRBD1 (6 bases). Trimming removed 2 bases from V and 4 bases from J, with 20 bases in between. The germline V gene encodes CDR1 SGHVS and CDR2 FQNEAQ. The CDR3 is made up of 17 amino acids. This CDR3 is CASSLRPQGSSSYGYTF. Here the CDR3 DNA reads TGTGCCAGCAGCTTACGCCCGCAGGGGTCATCGAGCTATGGCTACACCTTC.